Listed here are 22 T cell receptor beta chains from one sample, sequenced in a study of beta chain features in type 1 diabetes. Sequenced material consisted of expressed TCRB transcripts (all of the isolated RNA was reverse transcribed). Profiling relied on immunoSEQ multiplex PCR, and the TCRdb table lists in-frame clones only, not all of them. The data show fewer than 900,000 clones, with roughly a sixth seen just once and 0.023% held by the top ten. Source material: naive CD4+ T cells from blood. These receptors originate from a woman between 18 and 29 years old in good health.

The gene calls are TRBV5-1 and TRBJ2-5; D remains ambiguous. Germline CDR1 and CDR2: SGHRS and YFSETQ. The CDR3 is made up of 14 amino acids. V was shortened by 4 bases and J by 5 bases, with 15 bases between the two germline ends. CDR3 amino acids: CASSLPADGETQYF. The CDR3 DNA is TGCGCCAGCAGCCTCCCCGCCGACGGGGAGACCCAGTACTTC.

Remarks on this clone: Compared with germline, one end of the junction differs, possibly owing to a read error. The gene calls are TRBV5-4 and TRBJ2-3; 7 nucleotides align to TRBD2. There are 14 residues in the CDR3. The V gene's germline CDR1 is SGHNT and CDR2 YYREEE (reference sequence). The CDR3 reads CASSQDMGGDTQYF. The CDR3 DNA reads TGCGCCAGCAGCCAAGATATGGGGGGGGATACGCAGTATTTT. Drawing the rest from reference TRBV5-4 and TRBJ2-3, the complete variable domain is ETGVTQSPTHLIKTRGQQVTLRCSSQSGHNTVSWYQQALGQGPQFIFQYYREEENGRGNFPPRFSGLQFPNYSSELNVNALELDDSALYLCASSQDMGGDTQYFGPGTRLTVL.

This clone was observed a few times. The J gene is TRBJ2-5, the V gene TRBV7-2; D perhaps matches TRBD1 (5 bases). Germline values: CDR1 SGHTA, CDR2 FQGNSA. Trimming shortened V by 2 bases and J by 0 bases, and 7 bases separated the two germline ends. The CDR3 is 14 residues long. The CDR3 is CASSLSRDQETQYF. CDR3 coding DNA: TGTGCCAGCAGCTTAAGCAGGGACCAAGAGACCCAGTACTTC.

This chain uses TRBV6-5 with TRBJ1-5; maybe TRBD1 (6 bases). Germline CDR1 is MNHEY and CDR2 is SVGAGI. V dropped 5 bases and J dropped 4 bases, with 15 bases sitting between them. The CDR3 consists of 15 residues. Here the CDR3 reads CASSPWGQGNQPQHF. The CDR3 DNA is TGTGCCAGCAGTCCCTGGGGGCAGGGGAATCAGCCCCAGCATTTT.

The chain carries TRBV9 and TRBJ1-2, with D unclear. Germline V CDR1 and CDR2: SGDLS, YYNGEE. V lost 0 bases and J lost 3, with 12 bases in between. This CDR3 region has 15 residues. CDR3 bases: TGTGCCAGCAGCGTAGGGGCGGGCGCACACTATGGCTACACCTTC. It encodes CASSVGAGAHYGYTF.

In DNA form, the CDR3 reads TGCGCCAGCAGCTTGGTGGGAGAAGGGGCTAACGAGCAGTACTTC. Translating it yields CASSLVGEGANEQYF. The chain employs TRBV5-1 and TRBJ2-5, with D perhaps TRBD1 or TRBD2 (5 bases each). The J call is doubtful: the DNA matches TRBJ2-7 better. The CDR3 is 15 residues long. Looked up from germline, CDR1 is SGHRS and CDR2 is YFSETQ.

This clone was observed a handful of times. J is TRBJ2-7 and V is TRBV7-2, with D perhaps matching TRBD2 (6 bases). Trimming left V 1 base short and J 3 bases short, with 13 bases between. This CDR3 is 15 amino acids long. Germline V gene data show CDR1 as SGHTA and CDR2 as FQGNSA. The DNA for the CDR3 is TGTGCCAGCAGCTTAGGTCCTACGGACTACTACGAGCAGTACTTC. As protein: CASSLGPTDYYEQYF.

The chain uses TRBV6-1 and TRBJ2-1, with 11 bases matching TRBD1. CDR3 size: 15 residues. With V trimmed by 8 bases and J by 0 bases, 3 bases remained unmatched. The V gene's germline CDR1 is MNHNS and CDR2 SASEGT. The CDR3 protein is CASRGTGGSYNEQFF. Written as DNA, the CDR3 is TGTGCCAGCCGAGGGACAGGGGGCTCCTACAATGAGCAGTTCTTC.

The V gene is TRBV7-9, the J gene TRBJ2-5, with D unresolved. Trimming shortened V by 5 bases and J by 3 bases, and 13 bases separated the two germline ends. The CDR3 has 14 amino acids. The germline gives CDR1 SEHNR, CDR2 FQNEAQ (reference sequence). The CDR3: CASSPYWMKETQYF. The CDR3 nucleotides read TGTGCCAGCAGCCCGTACTGGATGAAAGAGACCCAGTACTTC.

The rearrangement joins TRBV7-2 to TRBJ2-3; TRBD2 aligns across 8 bases. V shed 4 bases and J 8 bases; nucleotides not matched to a gene: 14. Per the germline V gene, CDR1 is SGHTA and CDR2 is FQGNSA. This CDR3 spans 16 amino acids. CDR3 amino acids: CASSYRAGRDGGTQYF. CDR3 sequence (DNA): TGTGCCAGCAGCTACAGGGCCGGGAGGGATGGGGGTACGCAGTATTTT.

This sequence joins TRBV7-2 and TRBJ2-1, with 9 bases matching TRBD1. The CDR3 sequence is 14 residues long. Per germline, CDR1 SGHTA and CDR2 FQGNSA. The V gene end was trimmed by 1 base and the J gene end by 7 bases; junction bases not matched to a gene: 2. The CDR3 reads CASSLGGQGNEQFF. The CDR3 nucleotides read TGTGCCAGCAGCTTAGGAGGACAGGGGAATGAGCAGTTCTTC.

J is TRBJ2-5 and V is TRBV28; D is undetermined. This CDR3 has 13 amino acids. Per the germline V gene, CDR1 is MDHEN and CDR2 is SYDVKM. V was clipped by 8 bases and J by 4 bases, with 14 bases between them. The CDR3 sequence is CASSGPWGETQYF. The CDR3 DNA reads TGTGCCAGCTCCGGACCATGGGGAGAGACCCAGTACTTC.

Note on this clone: Other nucleotide sequences in the sample specify the same CDR3. The rearrangement joins TRBV7-3 to TRBJ1-1; TRBD1 is a possible D gene (5 bases). The V end lost 5 bases, the J end lost 2 bases, and 9 bases lay between the germline ends. This CDR3 has 13 amino acids. Germline V lookup: CDR1 SGHTA, CDR2 FQGTGA. The DNA for the CDR3 is TGTGCCAGCAGCACTCAGGGAAACACTGAAGCTTTCTTT. It yields the protein CASSTQGNTEAFF. Full variable domain (remainder filled in from reference TRBV7-3 and TRBJ1-1): GAGVSQTPSNKVTEKGKYVELRCDPISGHTALYWYRQSLGQGPEFLIYFQGTGAADDSGLPNDRFFAVRPEGSVSTLKIQRTERGDSAVYLCASSTQGNTEAFFGQGTRLTVV.

This clone appeared once. The chain carries TRBV7-9 and TRBJ2-7, with a weak D call TRBD1 (6 bases). Germline V gene sequence: CDR1 SEHNR, CDR2 FQNEAQ (reference sequence). The CDR3 sequence is 16 residues long. V was shortened by 0 bases and J by 0 bases, with 12 bases between the two germline ends. The CDR3: CASSLARGDNSYEQYF. CDR3 bases: TGTGCCAGCAGCTTAGCGCGTGGGGACAACTCCTACGAGCAGTACTTC.

This clone was detected only a few times. In the same sample, other DNA sequences code for this CDR3. The genes are TRBV11-2 and TRBJ2-7; 10 bases are shared with TRBD2. The CDR3 extends over 15 amino acids. V trimming: 1 base; J trimming: 4 bases; junction bases outside the gene matches: 4. Germline V gene lookup returns CDR1 SGHAT and CDR2 FQNNGV. The CDR3 DNA sequence: TGTGCCAGCAGCTTAGGAAGCGGGAGGGCGTACGAGCAGTACTTC. Amino acids: CASSLGSGRAYEQYF.

V is TRBV13 and J is TRBJ2-3; TRBD2 matches 8 bases. Germline trimming cut 1 base from V and 4 bases from J; bases unmatched to any gene: 7. The length of the CDR3 is 16 residues. Germline V gives CDR1 PRHDT, CDR2 FYEKMQ (reference sequence). The CDR3 coding sequence is TGTGCCAGCAGCTTAGTGAAACTAGCGGTCTCAGATACGCAGTATTTT. Its translation is CASSLVKLAVSDTQYF.

J is TRBJ2-1 and V is TRBV19, with 8 bases identical to TRBD2. The CDR3 has 16 residues. The germline V gene has CDR1 LNHDA and CDR2 SQIVND (reference sequence). Trimming at V came to 5 bases and at J to 3 bases, leaving 9 bases not matched to a gene. CDR3 sequence reads: CASSLAGTRIYNEQFF. The CDR3 DNA is TGTGCCAGTAGTCTCGCCGGGACTAGAATCTACAATGAGCAGTTCTTC.

The chain has TRBV18 and TRBJ2-1; D is possibly TRBD1 (6 bases). Between the trimmed V and J ends, which lost 2 bases and 0 bases, there was a span of 17 bases. This CDR3 has 18 amino acids. Germline V gene sequence: CDR1 KGHSH, CDR2 LQKENI. The CDR3 region is CASSPNQGKPSSYNEQFF. As DNA, the CDR3 is TGTGCCAGCTCACCAAATCAGGGGAAGCCCAGCTCCTACAATGAGCAGTTCTTC. Variable domain in full (rest from reference TRBV18 and TRBJ2-1): NAGVMQNPRHLVRRRGQEARLRCSPMKGHSHVYWYRQLPEEGLKFMVYLQKENIIDESGMPKERFSAEFPKEGPSILRIQQVVRGDSAAYFCASSPNQGKPSSYNEQFFGPGTRLTVL.

The rearrangement joins TRBV18 to TRBJ1-1; no clear D gene. V shed 3 bases and J shed 0 bases, with 11 bases lying between them. The CDR3 consists of 15 residues. Germline values: CDR1 KGHSH, CDR2 LQKENI. The CDR3 here is CASSPSLGLNTEAFF. CDR3 in DNA: TGTGCCAGCTCACCCTCCTTGGGCCTGAACACTGAAGCTTTCTTT.

The chain links TRBV7-9 to TRBJ2-7, with 9 bases aligning to TRBD2. The CDR3 consists of 14 residues. Losses at the gene ends were 5 bases for V and 5 bases for J; bases not matched to a gene: 7. Per the germline V gene, CDR1 is SEHNR and CDR2 is FQNEAQ (reference sequence). The CDR3 DNA reads TGTGCCAGCAGCGTTTGGACTAGCGTCGACGAGCAGTACTTC. Its protein product is CASSVWTSVDEQYF. Combining the CDR3 with reference TRBV7-9 and TRBJ2-7 gives the whole variable domain DTGVSQNPRHKITKRGQNVTFRCDPISEHNRLYWYRQTLGQGPEFLTYFQNEAQLEKSRLLSDRFSAERPKGSFSTLEIQRTEQGDSAMYLCASSVWTSVDEQYFGPGTRLTVT.

This chain connects TRBV10-3 to TRBJ2-3; 9 bases map to TRBD2. Germline values: CDR1 ENHRY, CDR2 SYGVKD. This CDR3 comprises 15 residues. The J segment lost 5 bases and the V segment lost 2 bases, leaving 5 bases of the junction unmatched. The CDR3 coding sequence is TGTGCCATCAGTGAGGGCGGGAGGGCAAGAGATACGCAGTATTTT. Protein sequence: CAISEGGRARDTQYF.

The gene calls are TRBV27 and TRBJ2-2, with 8 bases identical to TRBD2. CDR1 MNHEY and CDR2 SMNVEV come from the germline V gene (reference sequence). V lost 8 bases to trimming and J lost 4 bases; unmatched junction nucleotides: 12. The CDR3 sequence is 16 residues long. CDR3 sequence (DNA): TGTGCCAGCCTGCCCATAGCGGGACGCCGCACCGGGGAGCTGTTTTTT. Its translation is CASLPIAGRRTGELFF.